This T cell receptor beta chain emerged from a study of CD8+ T cells in alopecia areata. About the study: The study gave tofacitinib for 6 to 18 months, then 6 months off drug.

Findings and caveats of the study: Within the top 100, expanded CD8+ clones significantly decreased with tofacitinib, as did scalp clonality. For lesional scalp, especially alopecia totalis/universalis, clonality was higher than in normal scalp.

Germline values: CDR1 WSHSY, CDR2 SAAADI. Deletions cut 0 bases from V and 9 bases from J, with 6 bases between. The CDR3 is made up of 13 amino acids. Remarks on this clone: Its antigen remains unknown.

Following extraction, RNA underwent reverse transcription to cDNA, which served as the sequencing template. TCRdb's table, derived via immunoSEQ multiplex PCR, lists solely in-frame clones and lacks some. The sample holds fewer than 250,000 clones, 55% to 70% seen once. The treatment here: oral pan-JAK inhibitor, 5-10 mg twice daily. Peripheral blood and lesional scalp punch biopsies came from alopecia areata patients. The clonotype originates from a human donor with alopecia areata. J is TRBJ1-6 and V is TRBV10-2; no firm D call. This material consisted of CD4+ T cells sorted from blood, taken at week 4, from a patient treated with tofacitinib. CDR3 nucleotide sequence: TGCGCCAGCAGTGAGTCGATGAGTTCACCCCTCCACTTT. Its translation: CASSESMSSPLHF.